Given below is one T cell receptor beta chain in context. The antigen remains unidentified. These data originate in a study of CD4+ T cells in melanoma. Regarding the study as a whole: A reported correlation linked neoantigen-specific CD4+ T cells to CD8+, macrophage and B cell function. Neoantigen-specific CD4+ T cells in melanoma reportedly had diverse differentiation states.

Per germline, CDR1 SGHTA and CDR2 FQGNSA. After removal of 5 bases from V and 5 bases from J, the junction contained 7 bases not matched to a gene. The CDR3 contains 15 residues. Sequencing was performed with immunoSEQ multiplex PCR; in TCRdb, only in-frame clones are kept and a portion is missing. The sample includes 52,000 or so clones, almost 70% of them seen just once. This TCR was recovered from a human donor with melanoma. Material: tumor tissue. This rearrangement joins TRBV7-2 to TRBJ2-3; the match to TRBD2 covers 10 bases. CDR3 DNA sequence: TGTGCCAGCAGCCGAAGCGGGGGGGCCGGAGATACGCAGTATTTT. Residues: CASSRSGGAGDTQYF.